This entry lists 23 T cell receptor beta chains sequenced from one sample in a study of blood T cell repertoires in COVID-19. Produced via immunoSEQ multiplex PCR; TCRdb's table is partial and in-frame only. The sample comprises around 300,000 clones, around 87% of which are singletons, and over 2% rests with the top ten. The sequencing input was PBMCs or T cells enriched from blood (not recorded which). These receptor sequences come from a woman between 18 and 29 years old who had recovered from COVID-19.

The chain has TRBV6-5 and TRBJ2-7; TRBD1 matches at 8 bases. V lost 10 bases to trimming and J lost 4 bases; unmatched junction nucleotides: 9. The CDR3 consists of 13 residues. Looked up from germline, CDR1 is MNHEY and CDR2 is SVGAGI. In DNA form, the CDR3 reads TGTGCCACTCTGGGACAGGAAAAATACGAGCAGTACTTC. Protein product: CATLGQEKYEQYF.

The chain combines TRBV5-6 with TRBJ1-2; 7 bases line up with TRBD1. The CDR3 totals 15 residues. The ends lost 4 bases at V and 4 bases at J; junction bases unmatched: 10. The germline CDR1 and CDR2 sequences are SGHDT and YYEEEE. CDR3 amino acids: CASSPGQVGAYGYTF. DNA for the CDR3: TGTGCCAGCAGCCCCGGACAGGTTGGCGCCTATGGCTACACCTTC. The full variable domain, its missing parts supplied by reference TRBV5-6 and TRBJ1-2, is DAGVTQSPTHLIKTRGQQVTLRCSPKSGHDTVSWYQQALGQGPQFIFQYYEEEERQRGNFPDRFSGHQFPNYSSELNVNALLLGDSALYLCASSPGQVGAYGYTFGSGTRLTVV.

A remark on this clone: The sample carries other DNA sequences with the same CDR3. The V gene is TRBV19, the J gene TRBJ2-1; tentatively, D is TRBD2 (6 bases). From germline, CDR1 is LNHDA and CDR2 SQIVND (reference sequence). The CDR3 sequence is 14 residues long. Trimming removed 1 base at V and 4 bases at J, with 8 bases between. CDR3 sequence: CASSIGGLYNEQFF. The CDR3 DNA is TGTGCCAGTAGTATAGGGGGACTTTACAATGAGCAGTTCTTC.

CDR3 sequence reads: CASSLGTGFGTDTQYF. The DNA for the CDR3 is TGTGCCAGCAGCTTGGGGACAGGGTTCGGCACAGATACGCAGTATTTT. The chain couples TRBV7-6 to TRBJ2-3, with TRBD1 identical over 9 bases. The CDR3 sequence is 16 residues long. The junction had 5 bases not matched to a gene; V was cut back by 3 bases and J by 1 base. Germline V lookup: CDR1 SGHVS, CDR2 FNYEAQ.

This clone has a single count. The CDR3 DNA sequence: TGTGCCAGCAGCTTCGGGACTAGCTTGTCCCAGTACTTC. Encoded protein: CASSFGTSLSQYF. V is TRBV7-6 and J is TRBJ2-5; 9 nucleotides align to TRBD2. The trim removed 3 bases at V and 9 bases at J, leaving 5 bases unmatched. The CDR3 contains 13 residues. CDR1 is SGHVS, CDR2 FNYEAQ, per germline. The full variable domain, its missing parts supplied by reference TRBV7-6 and TRBJ2-5, is GAGVSQSPRYKVTKRGQDVALRCDPISGHVSLYWYRQALGQGPEFLTYFNYEAQQDKSGLPNDRFSAERPEGSISTLTIQRTEQRDSAMYRCASSFGTSLSQYFGPGTRLLVL.

V usage is TRBV19 and J usage is TRBJ1-1; D perhaps matches TRBD1 (5 bases). This CDR3 comprises 12 residues. V lost 8 bases, J lost 4 bases, and 11 bases lay in between. CDR1 and CDR2 (germline): LNHDA, SQIVND (reference sequence). CDR3 DNA: TGTGCCAGTGGGGTGGGGGGCACTGAAGCTTTCTTT. The encoded protein is CASGVGGTEAFF.

The genes are TRBV30 and TRBJ2-2; 7 positions match TRBD1. From germline, CDR1 is GTSNPN and CDR2 SVGIG (reference sequence). This CDR3 has 15 residues. V lost 5 bases and J lost 5; bases outside the gene matches: 11. Here the CDR3 DNA reads TGTGCCTGGGCCCCTTGGACAGGAGAGACCGGGGAGCTGTTTTTT. It is translated as CAWAPWTGETGELFF.

The gene calls are TRBV5-1 and TRBJ2-3, with TRBD1 as a possible D gene (6 bases). The CDR3 is made up of 16 amino acids. Germline values: CDR1 SGHRS, CDR2 YFSETQ. Trimming left V 0 bases short and J 2 bases short, with 13 bases between. The CDR3 here is CASSLARTAITDTQYF. In DNA form, the CDR3 reads TGCGCCAGCAGCTTGGCCCGGACAGCAATCACAGATACGCAGTATTTT.

V and J are TRBV3-1 (or the pseudogene TRBV3-2) and TRBJ1-2, with D possibly being TRBD1 (5 bases). Germline CDR1 is LGHDT and CDR2 is YNNKEL (reference sequence). Trimming removed 1 base from V and 2 bases from J, with 5 bases in between. CDR3 size: 13 residues. For the CDR3, the DNA is TGTGCCAGCAGCCAAGGGACAAACTATGGCTACACCTTC. Its protein is CASSQGTNYGYTF.

The V call is TRBV2, the J call TRBJ1-2, with D perhaps matching TRBD1 (6 bases). The germline V gene encodes CDR1 SNHLY and CDR2 FYNNEI. V lost 4 bases and J lost 8, with 8 bases in between. This CDR3 region has 11 residues. The CDR3 DNA is TGTGCCAGCAGTGGCAGGGGAGGCTACACCTTC. It specifies CASSGRGGYTF.

The chain joins TRBV7-9 to TRBJ2-3, with no clear D. V lost 5 bases and J lost 6, with 18 bases in between. CDR3 length: 15 amino acids. Per germline, CDR1 SEHNR and CDR2 FQNEAQ (reference sequence). For the CDR3, the DNA is TGTGCCAGCAGCCCGAGTCTCGCCAACGAGGATACGCAGTATTTT. Translation: CASSPSLANEDTQYF. Looking up the rest from reference TRBV7-9 and TRBJ2-3 gives the full variable domain: DTGVSQNPRHKITKRGQNVTFRCDPISEHNRLYWYRQTLGQGPEFLTYFQNEAQLEKSRLLSDRFSAERPKGSFSTLEIQRTEQGDSAMYLCASSPSLANEDTQYFGPGTRLTVL.

The V and J genes are TRBV9 and TRBJ2-3; D call uncertain. The CDR3 extends over 12 amino acids. The germline V gene has CDR1 SGDLS and CDR2 YYNGEE. Trimming stripped 4 bases from V and 6 bases from J, with 9 bases between. The DNA of the CDR3 is TGTGCCAGCAGCCCGAACGCGGATACGCAGTATTTT. Protein: CASSPNADTQYF.

This chain links TRBV28 with TRBJ1-6, with no clear D. This CDR3 comprises 12 residues. V lost 5 bases to trimming and J lost 15 bases, with 14 bases between them. CDR1 and CDR2 (germline): MDHEN, SYDVKM. The CDR3 reads CASSRIRGRLHF. As DNA, the CDR3 is TGTGCCAGCAGTCGGATTAGAGGTCGCCTCCACTTT.

The V and J genes are TRBV5-4 and TRBJ1-4; 8 positions agree with TRBD1. CDR3 length: 13 amino acids. V dropped 4 bases and J dropped 8; count of bases not matched to a gene: 4. CDR1 and CDR2 (germline): SGHNT, YYREEE (reference sequence). The CDR3 DNA sequence: TGTGCCAGCAGCATGGACAGGGAGGAAAAACTGTTTTTT. Encoded protein: CASSMDREEKLFF.

The rearrangement uses TRBV15 and TRBJ2-2; D is unclear. Trimming removed 4 bases from V and 4 bases from J, with 4 bases in between. Looked up from germline, CDR1 is LNHNV and CDR2 is YYDKDF (reference sequence). This CDR3 region has 12 residues. The CDR3 is CATSTITGELFF. The CDR3 region has the DNA TGTGCCACCAGCACCATCACCGGGGAGCTGTTTTTT.

The genes are TRBV25-1 and TRBJ1-2; TRBD1 might be the D (5 bases). CDR3 length: 13 residues. V was pared by 9 bases and J by 3 bases, with 14 bases between. The germline V gene has CDR1 MGHDK and CDR2 SYGVNS. CDR3 DNA: TGTGCCAGTGGTACAGGAATTGACTATGGCTACACCTTC. It codes for CASGTGIDYGYTF.

CDR3: CASSFPGGGSTDTQYF. CDR3 coding DNA: TGTGCCAGCAGCTTCCCCGGCGGGGGGAGCACAGATACGCAGTATTTT. J is TRBJ2-3 and V is TRBV7-9, with TRBD2 matching over 8 bases. CDR1 SEHNR and CDR2 FQNEAQ come from the germline V gene (reference sequence). The junction had 5 bases not matched to a gene; V was cut back by 3 bases and J by 0 bases. The CDR3 is 16 amino acids.

The rearrangement links TRBV3-1 (or the pseudogene TRBV3-2) to TRBJ2-1, with 8 bases fitting TRBD1. Germline V gene lookup returns CDR1 LGHDT and CDR2 YNNKEL (reference sequence). The CDR3 runs to 15 residues. After removal of 1 base from V and 6 bases from J, the junction contained 5 bases not matched to a gene. The CDR3 DNA follows: TGTGCCAGCAGCCAAGGAACAGGGGGAGGCAATGAGCAGTTCTTC. Translating gives CASSQGTGGGNEQFF.

The chain uses TRBV11-3 and TRBJ2-2, with a possible D match to TRBD1 (6 bases). Per germline, CDR1 SGHNT and CDR2 YENEEA. The V end was cut by 5 bases, the J end by 1 base, with 11 bases between. The CDR3 is made up of 15 amino acids. The CDR3 is CASSPLTGNTGELFF. The CDR3 DNA follows: TGTGCCAGCAGCCCTTTGACAGGGAACACCGGGGAGCTGTTTTTT.

This chain joins TRBV2 and TRBJ1-2, with no clear D. This CDR3 has 14 amino acids. With 4 bases removed from V and 4 bases from J, the gap between germline ends came to 13 bases. Germline V CDR1 and CDR2: SNHLY, FYNNEI. This CDR3 is CASSVDGQIYGYTF. CDR3 nucleotide sequence: TGTGCCAGCAGTGTAGATGGGCAGATCTATGGCTACACCTTC.

The chain combines TRBV6-5 with TRBJ1-1; maybe TRBD1 (6 bases). With 6 bases removed from V and 0 bases from J, the gap between germline ends came to 11 bases. Germline CDR1 reads MNHEY; CDR2 reads SVGAGI. The CDR3 is 14 residues long. The CDR3 nucleotides are TGTGCCAGCAGGCCGACAGGAATGAACACTGAAGCTTTCTTT. It specifies CASRPTGMNTEAFF.

The chain has TRBV25-1 and TRBJ2-7; tentative D call: TRBD1 (5 bases). Germline V gives CDR1 MGHDK, CDR2 SYGVNS. V lost 5 bases to trimming and J lost 9 bases, with 11 bases between them. The CDR3 totals 11 residues. This CDR3 is CASSSQTVQYF. The CDR3 nucleotides are TGTGCCAGCAGTTCGCAGACAGTGCAGTACTTC.

V usage is TRBV2 and J usage is TRBJ2-2, with 10 bases matching TRBD2. Germline CDR1 SNHLY, CDR2 FYNNEI. This CDR3 is built from 15 residues. J was trimmed by 4 bases and V by 5 bases; bases with no gene match: 4. The CDR3 region has the DNA TGTGCCAGCAGTAAGGGACTAGCGTTCACCGGGGAGCTGTTTTTT. It translates to CASSKGLAFTGELFF.